The T cell receptor (beta chain) under discussion was sequenced for a study of OX40 agonist ivuxolimab in advanced cancers. The overall study: Every 2 weeks, patients received ivuxolimab intravenously, dosed at 0.01 to 10 mg/kg. Study conclusions and caveats: By week 6 at 0.1 to 3.0 mg/kg, blood CD4+ and CD8+ T cells had expanded clonally. The study found that CD8+ T cells averaged more expanded clones than CD4+. Some patients who did not respond also had low normalized T-cell clonal expansion.

Turning to this clone: Its target is unknown.

Sequencing was performed with immunoSEQ multiplex PCR; in TCRdb, only in-frame clones are kept and a portion is missing. The repertoire consists of almost 90,000 clones, with approximately 91% occurring once and the leading ten covering about 0.7%. This CDR3 contains 14 residues. Germline CDR1 is KGHSH and CDR2 is LQKENI. The V end was cut by 5 bases, the J end by 2 bases, with 11 bases between. The TCR was taken from an adult with an advanced solid tumor such as melanoma, head and neck, liver or kidney cancer. The V call is TRBV18, the J call TRBJ2-3; D is uncertain. This sample comprised CD4+ or CD8+ T cells sorted from blood, obtained in a trial of the OX40 agonist ivuxolimab. The DNA for the CDR3 is TGTGCCAGCTCAACCCTCGATTCCACAGATACGCAGTATTTT. It specifies CASSTLDSTDTQYF.